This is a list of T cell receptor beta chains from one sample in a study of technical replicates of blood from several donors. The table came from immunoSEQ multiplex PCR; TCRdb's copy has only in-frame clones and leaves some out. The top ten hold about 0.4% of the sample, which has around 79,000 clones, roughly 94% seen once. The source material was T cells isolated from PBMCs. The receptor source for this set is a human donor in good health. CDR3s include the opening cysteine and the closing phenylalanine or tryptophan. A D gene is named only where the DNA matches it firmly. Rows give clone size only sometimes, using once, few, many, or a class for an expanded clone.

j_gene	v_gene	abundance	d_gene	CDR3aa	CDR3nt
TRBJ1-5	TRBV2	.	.	CASSEDNLSNQPQHF	TGTGCCAGCAGTGAAGACAACCTTAGCAATCAGCCCCAGCATTTT
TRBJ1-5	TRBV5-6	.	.	CASTLWPGNQPQHF	TGTGCCAGCACTTTGTGGCCTGGCAATCAGCCCCAGCATTTT
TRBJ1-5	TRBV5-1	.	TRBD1	CASSSGQAGQPQHF	TGCGCCAGCAGCTCAGGACAGGCTGGGCAGCCCCAGCATTTT
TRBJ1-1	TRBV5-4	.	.	CASSFRTGNEAFF	TGTGCCAGCAGCTTCCGAACGGGGAATGAAGCTTTCTTT
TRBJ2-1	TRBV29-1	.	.	CSVEDGSYEQFF	TGCAGCGTTGAAGATGGTAGCTATGAGCAGTTCTTC
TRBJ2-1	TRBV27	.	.	CASISGRGGEQFF	TGTGCCAGCATAAGTGGGAGGGGGGGTGAGCAGTTCTTC
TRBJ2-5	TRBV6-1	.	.	CASSEAFGSTETQYF	TGTGCCAGCAGTGAAGCTTTCGGGTCCACGGAGACCCAGTACTTC
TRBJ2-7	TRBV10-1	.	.	CATCRTFHEQYF	TGCGCCACCTGCCGGACTTTCCACGAGCAGTACTTC
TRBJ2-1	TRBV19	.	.	CASLDYNEQFF	TGTGCCAGTTTAGACTACAATGAGCAGTTCTTC
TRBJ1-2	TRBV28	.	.	CASSPQGLYGYTF	TGTGCCAGCAGTCCACAGGGCCTCTATGGCTACACCTTC
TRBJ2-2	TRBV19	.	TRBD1	CATTGARAKITGELFF	TGTGCCACAACAGGGGCCAGGGCGAAAATCACCGGGGAGCTGTTTTTT
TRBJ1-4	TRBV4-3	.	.	CASSQDPPHEKLFF	TGCGCCAGCAGCCAAGACCCCCCTCATGAAAAACTGTTTTTT
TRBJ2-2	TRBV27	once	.	CASTQLGRRAGELFF	TGTGCCAGCACCCAACTAGGAAGGAGAGCCGGGGAGCTGTTTTTT
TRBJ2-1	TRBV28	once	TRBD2	CASSQGLAGGHEQFF	TGTGCCAGCAGTCAAGGACTAGCGGGAGGTCATGAGCAGTTCTTC
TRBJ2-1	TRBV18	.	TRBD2	CASSPPISGTNDNEQFF	TGTGCCAGCTCACCACCGATCAGCGGGACGAATGACAATGAGCAGTTCTTC
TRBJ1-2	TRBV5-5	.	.	CASSSNSGTIERGYTF	TGTGCCAGCAGCTCTAACTCCGGGACAATCGAACGTGGCTACACCTTC
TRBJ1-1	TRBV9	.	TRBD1	CASSVGAGGLEAFF	TGTGCCAGCAGCGTAGGGGCAGGGGGCCTCGAAGCTTTCTTT
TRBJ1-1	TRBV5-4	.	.	CASSFFVNTEAFF	TGTGCCAGCAGCTTTTTCGTGAACACTGAAGCTTTCTTT
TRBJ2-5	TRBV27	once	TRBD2	CAIGAGTSGRKTQYF	TGTGCCATCGGGGCCGGGACTAGCGGGAGAAAGACCCAGTACTTC
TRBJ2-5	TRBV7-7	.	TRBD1	CASSRDSQETQYF	TGTGCTAGCAGCCGGGACAGCCAAGAGACCCAGTACTTC